Below, one TCR beta chain is given with its context. Antigen specificity is unknown. This entry belongs to a study of T cells expressing NK-cell markers. The wider study: Eight donors were sequenced, seven testing HCMV-seropositive and one testing seronegative.

The CDR3 consists of 14 residues. CDR1 and CDR2 from the germline V gene are SGDLS and YYNGEE. A 5'RACE template switching approach incorporating UMIs was used to make TCR beta cDNA. TCRdb re-called the 5' RACE reads; one entry per CDR3 protein, DNA not given. With 500,000 to 700,000 distinct CDR3 sequences in the sample, the ten largest clones hold roughly 3.5%. General study points: HCMV specificity was not established for the expanded NKG2C+ T cell clones. Dominant NKG2C+ clonotypes in six donors made up about 1.0-7.5% of CD8+ T cells.

Source material: blood T cells: a sorted CD56 or NKG2C T cell subset, CD4+ or CD8+ T cells, or bulk PBMC T cells (not recorded which). The chain couples TRBV9 to TRBJ2-3; with no DNA, the TCRdb D assignment of TRBD1 cannot be verified. This TCR derives from a man aged 18 to 30 in good health. CDR3 sequence: CASSVRGKGDTQYF.